This TCR beta chain was recovered during a study of T cells in Graves' hyperthyroidism and ophthalmopathy. The TCR beta CDR3 regions underwent amplification using RNA transcripts as the source. Researchers ran a first-round RT-PCR on the TCR CDR3 using the HTBI primer set. TCRdb reprocessed the multiplex PCR reads via MiXCR and lists one record per CDR3 protein. The sample contains over 700,000 distinct CDR3 sequences, approximately 36% of which appear only once. Germline CDR1 and CDR2: DFQATT and SNEGSKA (reference sequence). The V gene lost 1 base and the J gene lost 2 bases, with 11 bases spanning the gap. The CDR3 loop spans 14 amino acids.

This sequence was found in a woman aged 35 to 49 with Graves' hyperthyroidism. The sequenced sample was blood. The V and J genes are TRBV20-1 and TRBJ1-2; the D gene is possibly TRBD1 (5 bases). CDR3: CSARGGSSNYGYTF. The CDR3 DNA sequence: TGCAGTGCTAGAGGGGGCAGCTCGAACTATGGCTACACCTTC.